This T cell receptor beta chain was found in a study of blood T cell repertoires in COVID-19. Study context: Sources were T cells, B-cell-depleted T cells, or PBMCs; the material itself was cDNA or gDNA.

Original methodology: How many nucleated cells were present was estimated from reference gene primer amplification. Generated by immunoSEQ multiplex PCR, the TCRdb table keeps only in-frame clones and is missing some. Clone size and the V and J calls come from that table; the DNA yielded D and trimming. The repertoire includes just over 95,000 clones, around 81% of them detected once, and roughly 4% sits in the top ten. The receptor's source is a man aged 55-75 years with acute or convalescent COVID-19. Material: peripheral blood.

CDR3 amino acids: CAWRDPGTGGRGSYEQYF. The CDR3 DNA follows: TGTGCCTGGAGGGACCCCGGGACAGGGGGCCGAGGCTCCTACGAGCAGTACTTC. The chain recombines TRBV30 with TRBJ2-7; 12 bases match TRBD1. Germline V CDR1 and CDR2: GTSNPN, SVGIG (reference sequence). CDR3 length: 18 residues. The J segment lost 0 bases and the V segment lost 3 bases, leaving 12 bases of the junction unmatched.